The rows below give T cell receptor beta chains drawn from one sample of a study of Ad26.COV2.S vaccination and SARS-CoV-2 variants. Sequencing was performed with immunoSEQ multiplex PCR; in TCRdb, only in-frame clones are kept and a portion is missing. Of about 350,000 clones in the sample, around 92% were seen once. Sequencing was performed on peripheral blood, taken after recovery from COVID-19. Receptors originate from a human donor who had recovered from COVID-19. The CDR3 runs from the conserved cysteine through the conserved F or W. The D gene is left open where the match is weak. The size of a clone is reported for some rows only, either as once, few or many, or as a class for expanded clones.

clone_size: .; cdr3_length: 14; j_call: TRBJ1-2; d_call: .; v_call: TRBV6-1; cdr3_nt: TGTGCCAGCAGTGAATGGGGGGGCAGCTATGGCTACACCTTC; cdr3_aa: CASSEWGGSYGYTF
clone_size: .; cdr3_length: 14; j_call: TRBJ2-2; d_call: .; v_call: TRBV2; cdr3_nt: TGTGCCAGCAGTGATAACGGGGGCGGCGGGGAGCTGTTTTTT; cdr3_aa: CASSDNGGGGELFF
clone_size: once; cdr3_length: 14; j_call: TRBJ1-2; d_call: .; v_call: TRBV6-5; cdr3_nt: TGTGCCAGCGCACCCCGTGAGGGTAACTATGGCTACACCTTC; cdr3_aa: CASAPREGNYGYTF
clone_size: .; cdr3_length: 15; j_call: TRBJ1-5; d_call: TRBD1; v_call: TRBV24-1; cdr3_nt: TGTGCCACCAGATCCGGACAGGAGAATCATCAGCCCCAGCATTTT; cdr3_aa: CATRSGQENHQPQHF
clone_size: .; cdr3_length: 13; j_call: TRBJ1-6; d_call: .; v_call: TRBV20-1; cdr3_nt: TGCAGTGCTAGTAAGGGACAAAATTCACCCCTCCACTTT; cdr3_aa: CSASKGQNSPLHF
clone_size: .; cdr3_length: 18; j_call: TRBJ1-2; d_call: TRBD1; v_call: TRBV10-3; cdr3_nt: TGTGCCATCAGTGAGCGAGGGACAGAAAATCAGCGGGACTATGGCTACACCTTC; cdr3_aa: CAISERGTENQRDYGYTF
clone_size: .; cdr3_length: 12; j_call: TRBJ2-1; d_call: .; v_call: TRBV6-5; cdr3_nt: TGTGCCAGCAGTTACTGGCGGGATGAGCAGTTCTTC; cdr3_aa: CASSYWRDEQFF
clone_size: .; cdr3_length: 15; j_call: TRBJ2-2; d_call: .; v_call: TRBV29-1; cdr3_nt: TGCAGCGTTATTGTGGGGTCCGTATCGACCGGGGAGCTGTTTTTT; cdr3_aa: CSVIVGSVSTGELFF
clone_size: .; cdr3_length: 13; j_call: TRBJ2-1; d_call: .; v_call: TRBV5-4; cdr3_nt: TGTGCCAGCAGCCCTTTTGGGGACAATGAGCAGTTCTTC; cdr3_aa: CASSPFGDNEQFF
clone_size: .; cdr3_length: 13; j_call: TRBJ1-2; d_call: .; v_call: TRBV6-5; cdr3_nt: TGTGCCAGCAGCCCCCCCGGACGGTGGAGCTACACCTTC; cdr3_aa: CASSPPGRWSYTF
clone_size: .; cdr3_length: 17; j_call: TRBJ2-3; d_call: .; v_call: TRBV6-2/TRBV6-3; cdr3_nt: TGTGCCAGCAGTAAGGGTCTGCGTGGATGGGCGACAGATACGCAGTATTTT; cdr3_aa: CASSKGLRGWATDTQYF
clone_size: once; cdr3_length: 13; j_call: TRBJ2-7; d_call: .; v_call: TRBV9; cdr3_nt: TGTGCCAGCAGCCGCGACGGGTTCTACGAGCAGTACTTC; cdr3_aa: CASSRDGFYEQYF
clone_size: .; cdr3_length: 14; j_call: TRBJ1-1; d_call: .; v_call: TRBV6-5; cdr3_nt: TGTGCCAGCAGGGCAGGGGTCACGGACACTGAAGCTTTCTTT; cdr3_aa: CASRAGVTDTEAFF
clone_size: .; cdr3_length: 14; j_call: TRBJ2-1; d_call: TRBD2; v_call: TRBV19; cdr3_nt: TGTGCCAGTAGCCGGACTAGCGCAAACAATGAGCAGTTCTTC; cdr3_aa: CASSRTSANNEQFF